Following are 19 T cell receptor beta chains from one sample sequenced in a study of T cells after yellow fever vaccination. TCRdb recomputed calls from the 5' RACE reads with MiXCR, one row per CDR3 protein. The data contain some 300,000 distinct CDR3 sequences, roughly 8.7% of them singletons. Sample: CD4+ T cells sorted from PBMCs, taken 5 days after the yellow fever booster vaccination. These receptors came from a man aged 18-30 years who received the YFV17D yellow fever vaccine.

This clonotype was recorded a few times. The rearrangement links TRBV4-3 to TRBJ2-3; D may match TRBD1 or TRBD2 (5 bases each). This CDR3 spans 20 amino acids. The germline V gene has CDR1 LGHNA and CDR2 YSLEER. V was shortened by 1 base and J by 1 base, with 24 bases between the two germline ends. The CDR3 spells CASSQGGWGRQPFRTDTQYF. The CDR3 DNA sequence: TGCGCCAGCAGCCAAGGGGGGTGGGGCCGACAACCTTTCCGCACAGATACGCAGTATTTT.

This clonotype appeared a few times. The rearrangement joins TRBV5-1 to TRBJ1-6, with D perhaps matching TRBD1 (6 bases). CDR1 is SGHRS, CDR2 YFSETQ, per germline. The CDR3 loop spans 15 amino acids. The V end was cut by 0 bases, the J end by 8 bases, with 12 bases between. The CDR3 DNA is TGCGCCAGCAGCTTGGAGGACAGTGCCTATTCACCCCTCCACTTT. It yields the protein CASSLEDSAYSPLHF.

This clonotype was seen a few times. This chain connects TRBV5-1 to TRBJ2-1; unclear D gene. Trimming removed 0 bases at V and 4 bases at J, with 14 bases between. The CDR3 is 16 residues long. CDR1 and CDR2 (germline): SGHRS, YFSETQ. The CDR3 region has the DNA TGCGCCAGCAGCTTGGCCGGCACACCGCAATACAATGAGCAGTTCTTC. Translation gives CASSLAGTPQYNEQFF.

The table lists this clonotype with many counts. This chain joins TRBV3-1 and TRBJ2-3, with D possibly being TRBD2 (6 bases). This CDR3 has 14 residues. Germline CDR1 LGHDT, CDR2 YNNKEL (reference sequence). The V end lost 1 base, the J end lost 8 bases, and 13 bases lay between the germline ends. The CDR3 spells CASSQGGAILTQYF. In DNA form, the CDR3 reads TGTGCCAGCAGCCAAGGCGGGGCCATCCTTACGCAGTATTTT.

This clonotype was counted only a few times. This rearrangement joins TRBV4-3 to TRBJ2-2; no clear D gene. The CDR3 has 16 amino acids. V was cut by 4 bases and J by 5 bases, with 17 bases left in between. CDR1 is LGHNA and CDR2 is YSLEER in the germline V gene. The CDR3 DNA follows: TGCGCCAGCAGCCCCGTCCTCCTCTTGGGGACCGGGGAGCTGTTTTTT. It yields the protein CASSPVLLLGTGELFF.

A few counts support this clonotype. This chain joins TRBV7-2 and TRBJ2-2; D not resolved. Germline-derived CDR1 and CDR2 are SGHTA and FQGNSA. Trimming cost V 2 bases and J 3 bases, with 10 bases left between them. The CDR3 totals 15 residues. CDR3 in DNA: TGTGCCAGCAGCTTATTTTTCGGGCACACCGGGGAGCTGTTTTTT. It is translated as CASSLFFGHTGELFF. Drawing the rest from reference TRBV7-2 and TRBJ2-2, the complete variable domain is GAGVSQSPSNKVTEKGKDVELRCDPISGHTALYWYRQSLGQGLEFLIYFQGNSAPDKSGLPSDRFSAERTGGSVSTLTIQRTQQEDSAVYLCASSLFFGHTGELFFGEGSRLTVL.

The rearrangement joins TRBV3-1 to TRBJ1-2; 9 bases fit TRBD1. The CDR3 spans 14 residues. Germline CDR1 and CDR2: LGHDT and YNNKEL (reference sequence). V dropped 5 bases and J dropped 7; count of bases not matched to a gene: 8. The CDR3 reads CASSYRTGDGGYTF. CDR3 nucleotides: TGTGCCAGCAGCTACCGGACAGGGGATGGTGGCTACACCTTC.

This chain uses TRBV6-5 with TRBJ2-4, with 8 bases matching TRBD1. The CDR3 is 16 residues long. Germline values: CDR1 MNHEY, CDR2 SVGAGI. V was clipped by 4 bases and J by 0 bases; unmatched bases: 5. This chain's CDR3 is CASSSGQGLAKNIQYF. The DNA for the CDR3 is TGTGCCAGCAGTTCCGGACAGGGACTAGCCAAAAACATTCAGTACTTC.

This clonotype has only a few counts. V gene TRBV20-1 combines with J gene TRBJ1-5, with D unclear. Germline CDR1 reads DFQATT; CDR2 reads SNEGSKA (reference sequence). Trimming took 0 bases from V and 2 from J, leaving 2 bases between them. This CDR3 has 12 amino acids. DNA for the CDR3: TGCAGTGCTAGAGACGGCAATCAGCCCCAGCATTTT. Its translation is CSARDGNQPQHF.

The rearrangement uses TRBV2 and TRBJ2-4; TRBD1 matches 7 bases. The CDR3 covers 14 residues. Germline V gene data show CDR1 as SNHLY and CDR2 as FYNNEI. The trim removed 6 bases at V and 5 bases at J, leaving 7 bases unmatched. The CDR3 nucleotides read TGTGCCAGCAGAAGACAGGGCCGACAAAACATTCAGTACTTC. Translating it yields CASRRQGRQNIQYF.

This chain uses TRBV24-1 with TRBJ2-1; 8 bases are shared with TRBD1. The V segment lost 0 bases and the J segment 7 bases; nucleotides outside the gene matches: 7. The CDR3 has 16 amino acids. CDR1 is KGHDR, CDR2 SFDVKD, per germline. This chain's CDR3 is CATSDLLTGGRNEQFF. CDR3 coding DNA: TGTGCCACCAGTGATTTGCTTACAGGGGGAAGAAATGAGCAGTTCTTC.

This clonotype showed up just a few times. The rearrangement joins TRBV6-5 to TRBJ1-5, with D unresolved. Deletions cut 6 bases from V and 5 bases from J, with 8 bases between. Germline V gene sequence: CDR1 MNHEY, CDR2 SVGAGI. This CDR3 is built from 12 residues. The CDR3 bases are TGTGCCAGCAGGACCGGATATCAGCCCCAGCATTTT. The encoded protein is CASRTGYQPQHF.

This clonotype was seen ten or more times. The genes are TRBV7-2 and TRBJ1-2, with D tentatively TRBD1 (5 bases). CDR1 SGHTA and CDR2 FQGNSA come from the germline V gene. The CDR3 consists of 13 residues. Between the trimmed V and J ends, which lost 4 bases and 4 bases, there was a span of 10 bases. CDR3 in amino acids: CASSSGIGYGYTF. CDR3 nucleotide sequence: TGTGCCAGCAGCTCAGGGATCGGCTATGGCTACACCTTC.

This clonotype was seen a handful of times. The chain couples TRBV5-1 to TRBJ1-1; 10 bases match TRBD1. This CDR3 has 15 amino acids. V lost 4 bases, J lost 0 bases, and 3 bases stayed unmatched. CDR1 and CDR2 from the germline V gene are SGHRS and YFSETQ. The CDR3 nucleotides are TGCGCCAGCAGCCTCGGACAGGGGGTGAACACTGAAGCTTTCTTT. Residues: CASSLGQGVNTEAFF.

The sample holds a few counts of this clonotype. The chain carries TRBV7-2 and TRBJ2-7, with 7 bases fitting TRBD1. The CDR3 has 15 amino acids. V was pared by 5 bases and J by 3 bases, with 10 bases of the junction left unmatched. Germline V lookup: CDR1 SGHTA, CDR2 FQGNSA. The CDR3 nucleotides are TGTGCCAGCAGCACGACCCGACAGGGAAACTACGAGCAGTACTTC. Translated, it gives CASSTTRQGNYEQYF.

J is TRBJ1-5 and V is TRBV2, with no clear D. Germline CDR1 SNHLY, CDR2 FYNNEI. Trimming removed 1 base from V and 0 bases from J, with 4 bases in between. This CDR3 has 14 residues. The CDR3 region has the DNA TGTGCCAGCAGTGAAGTGGGTAGCAATCAGCCCCAGCATTTT. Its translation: CASSEVGSNQPQHF.

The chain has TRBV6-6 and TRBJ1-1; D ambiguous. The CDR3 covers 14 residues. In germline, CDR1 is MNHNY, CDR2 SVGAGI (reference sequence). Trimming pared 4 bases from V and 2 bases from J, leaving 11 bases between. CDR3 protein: CASSFTDGNTEAFF. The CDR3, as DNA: TGTGCCAGCAGTTTCACTGATGGAAACACTGAAGCTTTCTTT.

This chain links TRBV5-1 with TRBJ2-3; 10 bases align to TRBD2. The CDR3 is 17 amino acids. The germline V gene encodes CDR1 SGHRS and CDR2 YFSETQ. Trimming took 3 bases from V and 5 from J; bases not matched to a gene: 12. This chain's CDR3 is CASSSTPTSGERDTQYF. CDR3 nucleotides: TGCGCCAGCAGCTCTACACCTACTAGCGGGGAAAGAGATACGCAGTATTTT.

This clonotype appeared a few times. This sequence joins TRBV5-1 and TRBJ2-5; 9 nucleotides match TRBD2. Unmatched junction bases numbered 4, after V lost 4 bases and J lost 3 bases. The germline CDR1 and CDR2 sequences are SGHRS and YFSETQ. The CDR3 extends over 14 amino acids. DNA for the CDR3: TGCGCCAGCAGCATGACTAGCGGCAAAGAGACCCAGTACTTC. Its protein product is CASSMTSGKETQYF.